The 6 T cell receptor beta chains in this list originate from one sample, sequenced in a study of Ad26.COV2.S vaccination and SARS-CoV-2 variants. Here immunoSEQ multiplex PCR was the method, and the copy in TCRdb shows in-frame clones only, minus some. Altogether about 350,000 clones are present, about 88% being singletons, with the ten largest covering 6.4%. Regarding treatment: roughly 19 received Ad26.COV2.S at low or high dose, single or two shots; several received placebo; per-sample allocation not given. It was on day 63 after the first vaccine or placebo injection that samples were taken. This specimen was peripheral blood, taken in a trial of Ad26.COV2.S vaccine versus placebo. These receptor sequences come from a person between 18 and 65 years old who received the Ad26.COV2.S COVID-19 vaccine or a placebo.

The chain joins TRBV6-4 to TRBJ1-1; D call uncertain. Germline values: CDR1 MRHNA, CDR2 SNTAGT. The V and J ends lost 5 bases and 0 bases respectively, with 7 bases between them. There are 13 residues in the CDR3. The CDR3 sequence is CASSTEMNTEAFF. CDR3 DNA: TGTGCCAGCAGTACAGAAATGAACACTGAAGCTTTCTTT.

This chain links TRBV19 with TRBJ1-2; no firm D call. V was trimmed by 5 bases and J by 1 base, leaving 14 bases between them. Germline CDR1 reads LNHDA; CDR2 reads SQIVND (reference sequence). The CDR3 covers 15 residues. CDR3 loop: CASSALAALNYGYTF. The CDR3 DNA sequence: TGTGCCAGTAGTGCCCTGGCAGCCCTTAACTATGGCTACACCTTC.

The rearrangement uses TRBV19 and TRBJ2-7, with 8 bases lining up with TRBD2. The CDR3 contains 15 residues. The V gene end was trimmed by 3 bases and the J gene end by 3 bases; junction bases not matched to a gene: 7. CDR1 is LNHDA, CDR2 SQIVND, per germline (reference sequence). This CDR3 is CASSMGAGVRYEQYF. The CDR3 region has the DNA TGTGCCAGTAGTATGGGAGCGGGAGTTCGCTACGAGCAGTACTTC.

V is TRBV6-2 or TRBV6-3 and J is TRBJ2-3; maybe TRBD2 (5 bases). Germline V CDR1 and CDR2: MNHEY, SVGEGT. The CDR3 has 15 amino acids. The V end lost 2 bases, the J end lost 0 bases, and 9 bases lay between the germline ends. In DNA, the CDR3 is TGTGCCAGCAGTTACGGAGGCGCAAGCACAGATACGCAGTATTTT. Its protein is CASSYGGASTDTQYF.

The V and J genes are TRBV11-2 and TRBJ2-5, with D tentatively TRBD2 (5 bases). Germline V gene data show CDR1 as SGHAT and CDR2 as FQNNGV. The CDR3 spans 15 residues. Trimming removed 3 bases at V and 5 bases at J, with 16 bases between. CDR3 in DNA: TGTGCCAGCAGCTTCGGTGTTGCGGGTAGGGAGACCCAGTACTTC. Its protein product is CASSFGVAGRETQYF.

The chain recombines TRBV18 with TRBJ1-3, with D hard to call. The germline CDR1 and CDR2 sequences are KGHSH and LQKENI. With 3 bases removed from V and 0 bases from J, the gap between germline ends came to 3 bases. The CDR3 covers 13 residues. The CDR3 DNA follows: TGTGCCAGCTCACCCAGCTCTGGAAACACCATATATTTT. This gives the protein CASSPSSGNTIYF.